This T cell receptor beta chain originates from a study of blood T cell repertoires in COVID-19 (dated by TCRdb to between 2020 and 2021). A note on the overall study: Collaborator samples came from the United States, Italy and Spain and covered acute and convalescent phases of COVID-19. The prospective study material was composed of cDNA or gDNA derived from T cells, B-cell-depleted T cells, or PBMCs. Deeply sampled blood TCRbeta repertoires from subjects exposed to, actively infected with, or recovered from COVID-19 were included in the dataset. A freely available public database, intended as a resource for researchers studying the immune response to SARS-CoV-2, is where the repertoires were released. The samples were drawn from the first 160 participants of the ongoing ImmuneRACE study and from 1,254 subjects provided by 6 global collaborators. Nearly every sample came with metadata listing a de-identified subject ID, COVID-19 status, age in years and sex. HLA class I and class II types, where available, came from metadata supplied by the sample provider rather than from assay-based typing.

Participants in the prospective study were enrolled through a virtual design, were aged 18 to 89 years, and lived in 24 United States geographic areas. In the prospective study, participants were assigned to cohorts based on the clinical history participants reported in a screening survey and a study questionnaire. Recovered participants in ImmuneRACE Cohort 3 were defined by two consecutive negative NP/OP PCR tests, clearance by a healthcare professional, or resolution of symptoms. Mobile phlebotomists in the prospective study collected whole blood, serum and a nasopharyngeal or oropharyngeal swab from every participant. Participants in the prospective study had the option to provide additional blood draws and questionnaires over a 2-month period. Blood samples from the prospective study were shipped frozen or at room temperature prior to DNA extraction. Remarks on this clone: No antigen is known for it. Base qualities are not recorded, but no much larger clone differs from it by a single base.

Summary of the overall study and its limitations: The quantity of clinical and demographic metadata differed by source and by participant and was supplied without curation.

In the germline V gene, CDR1 corresponds to SGDLS and CDR2 to YYNGEE. The CDR3 starts with the cysteine, ends with the phenylalanine, and has 12 residues. The DNA shown is the 36-base CDR3, in frame from base 1. V and J are truncated by 7 bases and 4 bases respectively, leaving an intervening sequence of 11 bases. TCRbeta CDR3 regions were amplified from genomic DNA by means of the immunoSEQ Assay, a bias-controlled multiplex PCR. In the original analysis: The number of nucleated cells in each sample was estimated by amplification of reference gene primers within the assay. To quantify the absolute abundance of each unique TCRbeta CDR3 rearrangement, sequence reads were collapsed and filtered. For each sample, productive Simpson clonality was calculated by taking the square root of Simpson's diversity index across productive rearrangements. TCRdb holds this immuneACCESS table with in-frame rearrangements only. Some clones are missing; in checked studies, unresolved V genes explain under half, and the rest has no known cause. V and J calls and clone size are given by that table; D and trimming were obtained from the DNA. The sample yields just over 300,000 clones; 80% to 90% were counted once. The ten biggest clones cover less than 2.5% of the sample.

This receptor was taken from a man aged 25 to 45 who had recovered from COVID-19. Sequenced input: PBMCs or T cells enriched from blood (not recorded which). The sequence joins TRBV9 to TRBJ1-2; confidence is insufficient to name the D gene. CDR3 region: CASSDWSYGYTF. The sequenced DNA is TGTGCCAGCTCAGACTGGAGCTATGGCTACACCTTC.